These 3 T cell receptor beta chains were sequenced from one sample in a study of spatial heterogeneity in lung cancer (dated 2019 in TCRdb). Findings and caveats that apply to the study as a whole: A correlation was observed between the number of expanded intratumoral alpha and beta TCRs and the tumor nonsynonymous mutation count.

The sample's time point label is to be understood as: sample taken at primary tumor resection. What these receptors recognize is not known. Library creation used 5' RACE. The data were produced on a NextSeq 500. TCRdb reran the public reads through fastp at Q25 and MiXCR, keeping productive beta chains. When rows share a CDR3 protein, they turn into one entry using the most common DNA and genes. The sample profile shows several thousand distinct CDR3 sequences; 9.5% to 15% of them were found once. The ten largest clones take up 11% of the sample. This specimen consisted of lung tumor tissue, obtained at surgery. These receptors originate from a male donor with early-stage non-small cell lung cancer.

This clonotype is medium-sized by share. With the library built for alpha chains, this beta chain is off target and its frequency is not meaningful. This chain connects TRBV20-1 to TRBJ1-4, with no clear D. CDR1 is DFQATT and CDR2 is SNEGSKA in the germline V gene (reference sequence). There are 13 residues in the CDR3. V lost 1 base and J 7 bases, leaving 10 bases between the germline ends. The CDR3 nucleotides read TGCAGTGCTAGAGCCACTTTGGGTGAAAAACTGTTTTTT. This translates into CSARATLGEKLFF.

This clonotype showed up many times. This beta chain appears as a stray read in a library generated for alpha chains; its size is not informative. The genes are TRBV18 and TRBJ2-5; 7 bases are shared with TRBD2. J gave up 3 bases and V 2 bases, and 6 bases lay outside the gene matches. There are 15 residues in the CDR3. CDR1 and CDR2 (germline): KGHSH, LQKENI. The CDR3 DNA sequence: TGTGCCAGCTCACCAAGGGCTAGCGGAAAAGAGACCCAGTACTTC. Protein sequence: CASSPRASGKETQYF. Based on the CDR3 plus reference TRBV18 and TRBJ2-5, the full variable domain is NAGVMQNPRHLVRRRGQEARLRCSPMKGHSHVYWYRQLPEEGLKFMVYLQKENIIDESGMPKERFSAEFPKEGPSILRIQQVVRGDSAAYFCASSPRASGKETQYFGPGTRLLVL.

In its sample, this clonotype is medium-sized. This beta chain is off target for a library built for alpha chains, so its abundance means little. The rearrangement joins TRBV19 to TRBJ1-5; D is perhaps TRBD1 (6 bases). Trimming took off 11 bases at V and 5 bases at J, with 16 bases between the two ends. Per the germline V gene, CDR1 is LNHDA and CDR2 is SQIVND (reference sequence). The CDR3 is made up of 13 amino acids. In nucleotides, the CDR3 is TGTGCCTCGGGGGGCGCGGGGGATCAGCCCCAGCATTTT. Translating it yields CASGGAGDQPQHF.